The 10 T cell receptor beta chains given below trace back to one sample, sequenced in a study of early T cells in non-severe SARS-CoV-2 infection. Each CDR3 protein gets one entry after TCRdb re-called the 5' RACE reads with MiXCR. The data show about 38,000 distinct CDR3 sequences, 3.5% to 5% seen once. The sample consisted of whole blood. All receptors derive from an adult who was a healthcare worker with PCR-confirmed SARS-CoV-2 infection or an uninfected control (not recorded which).

The table lists this clonotype with many counts. This chain joins TRBV4-2 and TRBJ1-1; D may be TRBD1 (5 bases). The CDR3 runs to 15 residues. Trimming removed 5 bases from V and 1 base from J, with 14 bases in between. CDR1 and CDR2 (germline): LGHNA, YNFKEQ. CDR3 loop: CASSGGRVQNTEAFF. The DNA of the CDR3 is TGTGCCAGCAGCGGGGGGAGGGTACAGAACACTGAAGCTTTCTTT.

This clonotype was observed a handful of times. The CDR3 sequence: CASSMEAGARGYTF. DNA of the CDR3: TGTGCCAGTAGTATGGAGGCAGGGGCGCGTGGCTACACCTTC. The chain uses TRBV19 and TRBJ1-2, with D maybe TRBD1 (6 bases). V lost 3 bases and J lost 7, with 15 bases in between. This CDR3 spans 14 amino acids. CDR1 is LNHDA and CDR2 is SQIVND in the germline V gene (reference sequence).

This sequence joins TRBV20-1 and TRBJ2-1; TRBD2 agrees at 10 bases. Germline V gene data show CDR1 as DFQATT and CDR2 as SNEGSKA (reference sequence). With V trimmed by 3 bases and J by 8 bases, 10 bases remained unmatched. The CDR3 has 15 residues. DNA for the CDR3: TGCAGTGCTAGGCGTCTAAGCGGGGGGGCCGATGAGCAGTTCTTC. Protein product: CSARRLSGGADEQFF.

This clonotype has at least ten counts. The chain links TRBV7-9 to TRBJ1-2; 7 bases agree with TRBD1. This CDR3 is built from 13 residues. Germline CDR1 and CDR2: SEHNR and FQNEAQ (reference sequence). J gave up 6 bases and V 2 bases, and 3 bases lay outside the gene matches. The CDR3 sequence: CASSLKGADGYTF. CDR3 sequence (DNA): TGTGCCAGCAGCTTAAAGGGGGCGGATGGCTACACCTTC.

The chain employs TRBV6-1 and TRBJ2-3; D is unresolved. Germline loops: CDR1 MNHNS, CDR2 SASEGT. Trimming took 7 bases from V and 0 from J, leaving 11 bases between them. CDR3 length equals 14 residues. This CDR3 reads CASIWGPSTDTQYF. The DNA of the CDR3 is TGTGCCAGCATCTGGGGTCCTAGCACAGATACGCAGTATTTT.

This clonotype was seen repeatedly, ten times or more. This sequence joins TRBV6-1 and TRBJ1-4, with D uncertain. The CDR3 runs 11 residues. With 9 bases removed from V and 7 bases from J, the gap between germline ends came to 9 bases. Germline loops: CDR1 MNHNS, CDR2 SASEGT. Written as DNA, the CDR3 is TGTGCCAGTTCTTTAGGTGAAAAACTGTTTTTT. Translated, it gives CASSLGEKLFF.

This clonotype was recorded many times. V and J are TRBV12-3 or TRBV12-4 and TRBJ2-3; the match to TRBD2 covers 12 bases. This CDR3 spans 16 amino acids. The V segment lost 2 bases and the J segment 2 bases; nucleotides outside the gene matches: 2. In DNA form, the CDR3 reads TGTGCCAGCAGTTTAACTAGCGGGGGGCACACAGATACGCAGTATTTT. Protein sequence: CASSLTSGGHTDTQYF.

This clonotype was detected many times. The rearrangement joins TRBV6-1 to TRBJ1-2; D is ambiguous. The CDR3 runs to 14 residues. Germline-derived CDR1 and CDR2 are MNHNS and SASEGT. V gave up 8 bases and J gave up 2 bases, with 15 bases separating them. The CDR3 protein is CASLLTRPNYGYTF. CDR3 sequence (DNA): TGTGCCAGCTTACTCACCCGCCCCAACTATGGCTACACCTTC.

This clonotype appeared many times. The V and J genes are TRBV4-1 and TRBJ1-1; perhaps TRBD1 as D (5 bases). This CDR3 region has 16 residues. Germline V gene sequence: CDR1 MGHRA, CDR2 YSYEKL. Between the trimmed V and J ends, which lost 0 bases and 5 bases, there was a span of 16 bases. CDR3 sequence reads: CASSQDPRGSWTEAFF. CDR3 coding DNA: TGCGCCAGCAGCCAAGATCCAAGGGGCAGTTGGACTGAAGCTTTCTTT.

The chain links TRBV3-1 to TRBJ1-1; D ambiguous. Trimming left V 3 bases short and J 5 bases short, with 10 bases between. Looked up from germline, CDR1 is LGHDT and CDR2 is YNNKEL (reference sequence). CDR3 length: 13 residues. The CDR3 reads CASSQGKRTEAFF. As DNA, the CDR3 is TGTGCCAGCAGCCAGGGCAAACGGACTGAAGCTTTCTTT.